These 17 T cell receptor beta chains originate from one sample sequenced in a study of T cell repertoires in cytomegalovirus infection. Using its own MiXCR run on the reads, TCRdb lists one record per CDR3 protein. The sample has tens of thousands of distinct CDR3 sequences; roughly a fifth are singletons. The antigens for these receptors are not known. The sequencing here drew on CD8+ T cells from cultured PBMCs, taken from culture after CMV antigen stimulation. The receptors stem from a human donor in good health (CMV status not recorded). Some clones in this sample may be carry-over from other donors' samples.

This clonotype came up a few times. The chain uses TRBV6-2 or TRBV6-3 and TRBJ2-2; no definite D call. The CDR3 covers 17 residues. The germline gives CDR1 MNHEY, CDR2 SVGEGT. V lost 1 base and J 1 base, leaving 13 bases between the germline ends. CDR3: CASSYYDGTWNTGELFF. The CDR3 DNA reads TGTGCCAGCAGTTACTACGATGGTACATGGAACACCGGGGAGCTGTTTTTT.

As to this clonotype: A much larger clone differs by one base, so this may be a read error. The V and J genes are TRBV7-2 and TRBJ1-1, with a possible D match to TRBD1 (5 bases). The CDR3 sequence is 17 residues long. Germline CDR1 SGHTA, CDR2 FQGNSA. V lost 4 bases and J 1 base, leaving 19 bases between the germline ends. CDR3 in DNA: TGTGCCAGCAGCTCCCGGGACTCCGGGAATAGGAACACTGAAGCTTTCTTT. Encoded protein: CASSSRDSGNRNTEAFF.

CDR3 nucleotides: TGTGCCAGCAGTTATACAGGGACGTGGTGGACTGAAGCTTTCTTT. It yields the protein CASSYTGTWWTEAFF. The chain combines TRBV6-5 with TRBJ1-1, with a tentative D call TRBD1 (6 bases). The CDR3 extends over 15 amino acids. Trimming removed 3 bases at V and 5 bases at J, with 16 bases between. Per the germline V gene, CDR1 is MNHEY and CDR2 is SVGAGI.

The rearrangement uses TRBV12-3 or TRBV12-4 and TRBJ1-2; no definite D call. The V gene lost 6 bases and the J gene lost 3 bases, with 14 bases spanning the gap. This CDR3 comprises 14 residues. Here the CDR3 DNA reads TGTGCCAGCAGGCCTACGCAGAGGGACTATGGCTACACCTTC. It codes for CASRPTQRDYGYTF.

In this sample, this clonotype turned up many times. The V gene is TRBV28, the J gene TRBJ2-7; possibly TRBD1 for D (6 bases). The V gene lost 2 bases and the J gene lost 5 bases, with 7 bases spanning the gap. The CDR3 consists of 12 residues. The V gene's germline CDR1 is MDHEN and CDR2 SYDVKM. CDR3 DNA: TGTGCCAGCAGTTTAGGGGGCAACGAGCAGTACTTC. Its translation: CASSLGGNEQYF.

This clonotype was seen only a few times. The chain is built from TRBV12-3 or TRBV12-4 and TRBJ2-1, with D unresolved. This CDR3 is 13 amino acids long. Trimming stripped 3 bases from V and 8 bases from J, with 11 bases between. The CDR3 is CASSLGPGDEQFF. As DNA, the CDR3 is TGTGCCAGCAGTTTGGGCCCCGGAGATGAGCAGTTCTTC.

This clonotype was seen a handful of times. The CDR3, as DNA: TGCGCCAGCAGCCAAGAATTCGCAGGCACCGGGGAGCTGTTTTTT. Translating it yields CASSQEFAGTGELFF. The rearrangement links TRBV4-1 to TRBJ2-2; D is ambiguous. V was shortened by 0 bases and J by 4 bases, with 9 bases between the two germline ends. The CDR3 runs to 15 residues. The germline V gene has CDR1 MGHRA and CDR2 YSYEKL.

In its sample, this clonotype was seen a few times. This chain links TRBV29-1 with TRBJ1-1, with D possibly being TRBD1 (5 bases). Germline values: CDR1 SQVTM, CDR2 ANQGSEA. V lost 4 bases to trimming and J lost 0 bases, with 15 bases between them. This CDR3 region has 15 residues. The CDR3 protein is CSVGAGWGMNTEAFF. The CDR3 nucleotides read TGCAGCGTTGGTGCAGGTTGGGGGATGAACACTGAAGCTTTCTTT.

In this sample, this clonotype turned up a few times. The CDR3 nucleotides are TGTGCCAGCAGCTATGGACCCCTCCAAGGGTGGGAAAAACTGTTTTTT. Translated: CASSYGPLQGWEKLFF. The V gene is TRBV7-8, the J gene TRBJ1-4; D remains ambiguous. Trimming removed 4 bases at V and 8 bases at J, with 20 bases between. CDR3 length equals 16 residues. Germline CDR1 SGHVS, CDR2 FQNEAQ. Together with reference TRBV7-8 and TRBJ1-4, the CDR3 gives the full variable domain: GAGVSQSPRYKVAKRGQDVALRCDPISGHVSLFWYQQALGQGPEFLTYFQNEAQLDKSGLPSDRFFAERPEGSVSTLKIQRTQQEDSAVYLCASSYGPLQGWEKLFFGSGTQLSVL.

The chain joins TRBV7-9 to TRBJ2-1; TRBD1 matches at 9 bases. The CDR3 extends over 16 amino acids. CDR1 is SEHNR and CDR2 is FQNEAQ in the germline V gene (reference sequence). V gave up 5 bases and J gave up 1 base; unmatched junction bases: 6. CDR3: CASSPNRGQSYNEQFF. CDR3 DNA: TGTGCCAGCAGCCCTAACAGGGGGCAATCCTACAATGAGCAGTTCTTC.

The gene calls are TRBV7-9 and TRBJ1-1, with a tentative D call TRBD1 (6 bases). Trimming pared 5 bases from V and 4 bases from J, leaving 11 bases between. This CDR3 is built from 13 residues. Germline V gene data show CDR1 as SEHNR and CDR2 as FQNEAQ (reference sequence). In DNA form, the CDR3 reads TGTGCCAGCAGCCCAGAGGACAGCACTGAAGCTTTCTTT. Its protein product is CASSPEDSTEAFF.

The genes are TRBV7-2 and TRBJ2-1; 9 bases fit TRBD1. There are 15 residues in the CDR3. CDR1 and CDR2 (germline): SGHTA, FQGNSA. J was trimmed by 2 bases and V by 5 bases; bases with no gene match: 4. DNA of the CDR3: TGTGCCAGCAGCCTCGGGACAGGGCCCTACAATGAGCAGTTCTTC. It specifies CASSLGTGPYNEQFF.

V usage is TRBV28 and J usage is TRBJ1-6, with a possible D match to TRBD1 (6 bases). There are 16 residues in the CDR3. Germline loops: CDR1 MDHEN, CDR2 SYDVKM. With 9 bases removed from V and 3 bases from J, the gap between germline ends came to 18 bases. The CDR3 DNA reads as TGTGCCAGTTCAACTAAGACGGACAGCTATAATTCACCCCTCCACTTT. Its translation: CASSTKTDSYNSPLHF.

This clonotype was found a few times. This chain links TRBV7-3 with TRBJ2-2; 8 bases are shared with TRBD1. The trim removed 5 bases at V and 1 base at J, leaving 3 bases unmatched. The CDR3 has 15 amino acids. The germline gives CDR1 SGHTA, CDR2 FQGTGA. The CDR3 sequence is CASSPGTGNTGELFF. The DNA for the CDR3 is TGTGCCAGCAGCCCAGGGACAGGGAACACCGGGGAGCTGTTTTTT.

The rearrangement uses TRBV7-2 and TRBJ2-2; unclear D gene. V was clipped by 10 bases and J by 1 base, with 16 bases between them. The CDR3 spans 15 residues. In germline, CDR1 is SGHTA, CDR2 FQGNSA. CDR3 DNA: TGTGCCACCCTGAATACAGAAATGAACACCGGGGAGCTGTTTTTT. Translated, it gives CATLNTEMNTGELFF.

This sequence joins TRBV7-2 and TRBJ2-7; D remains unclear. The CDR3 is 13 amino acids. Per the germline V gene, CDR1 is SGHTA and CDR2 is FQGNSA. Trimming stripped 1 base from V and 3 bases from J, with 7 bases between. The chain's CDR3 is CASSLGGLYEQYF. The CDR3 DNA follows: TGTGCCAGCAGCTTAGGAGGTCTCTACGAGCAGTACTTC.

This chain links TRBV7-2 with TRBJ1-1; D remains unclear. Germline CDR1 is SGHTA and CDR2 is FQGNSA. V lost 1 base to trimming and J lost 0 bases, with 18 bases between them. The CDR3 loop spans 18 amino acids. The CDR3 is CASSLGLGRGLMNTEAFF. CDR3 DNA: TGTGCCAGCAGCTTAGGCCTAGGTCGGGGTTTGATGAACACTGAAGCTTTCTTT.